This T cell receptor (beta chain) was captured in a study of regulatory T cells in long-lasting Graves disease. Per the germline V gene, CDR1 is LGHNA and CDR2 is YSLEER. The V gene lost 5 bases and the J gene lost 9 bases, with 25 bases spanning the gap. The CDR3 runs to 16 residues. Described time point: persistent/refractory GD, antithyroid drugs over 5 years with positive TRAb. RNA extracted from PBMCs served as the sequencing template. TCR beta libraries were built with iRepertoire HTBI primers and Arm-PCR of CDR3 regions. Source study methods: Detected in the samples were about 60 TRBV and 12 to 15 TRBJ segments. TCRdb independently ran MiXCR on the multiplex PCR reads; one entry per CDR3 protein. The V and J calls follow TCRdb's processing rather than the paper's. This table holds over 350,000 distinct CDR3 sequences, about 20% found once.

The origin of this receptor is a female donor with Graves disease. This chain uses TRBV4-3 with TRBJ2-5, with D unclear. Sequenced here: peripheral blood mononuclear cells (PBMCs), sampled when the disease was refractory, from a patient treated with antithyroid drugs. CDR3 in amino acids: CASSSRRVSPARAQYF. CDR3 coding DNA: TGCGCCAGCAGCTCGCGCCGGGTCTCCCCAGCAAGGGCCCAGTACTTC.